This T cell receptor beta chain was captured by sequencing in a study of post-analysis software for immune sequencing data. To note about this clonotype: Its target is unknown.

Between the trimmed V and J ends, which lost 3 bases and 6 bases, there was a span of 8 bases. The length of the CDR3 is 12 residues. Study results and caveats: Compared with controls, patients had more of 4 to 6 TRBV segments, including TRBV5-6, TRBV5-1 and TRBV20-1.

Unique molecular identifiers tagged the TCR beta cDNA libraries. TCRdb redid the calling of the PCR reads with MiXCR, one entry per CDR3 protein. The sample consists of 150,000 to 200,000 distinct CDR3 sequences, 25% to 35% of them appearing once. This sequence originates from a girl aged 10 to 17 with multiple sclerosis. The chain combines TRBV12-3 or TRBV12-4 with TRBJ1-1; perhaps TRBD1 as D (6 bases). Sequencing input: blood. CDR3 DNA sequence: TGTGCCAGCAGTTTGGCAGGGGCTGAAGCTTTCTTT. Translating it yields CASSLAGAEAFF.